The T cell receptor beta chain under discussion was sequenced for a study of T cell responses to AZD1222 COVID-19 vaccine. The data were produced by immunoSEQ multiplex PCR, yet TCRdb's version contains in-frame clones alone and is incomplete. Among 25,000 to 40,000 clones, 88% were seen once, and the ten largest hold 12% to 15%. V lost 3 bases and J 8 bases, leaving 13 bases between the germline ends. The CDR3 runs 14 residues. Germline values: CDR1 MDHEN, CDR2 SYDVKM. The chain couples TRBV28 to TRBJ1-4; D gene uncertain. The input for sequencing was peripheral blood, taken 28 days after the second AZD1222 dose. The TCR originated in an adult who received the AZD1222 COVID-19 vaccine. The CDR3 coding sequence is TGTGCCAGCAGTTTTCAAAATATCCGGGAAAAACTGTTTTTT. Translated, it gives CASSFQNIREKLFF.